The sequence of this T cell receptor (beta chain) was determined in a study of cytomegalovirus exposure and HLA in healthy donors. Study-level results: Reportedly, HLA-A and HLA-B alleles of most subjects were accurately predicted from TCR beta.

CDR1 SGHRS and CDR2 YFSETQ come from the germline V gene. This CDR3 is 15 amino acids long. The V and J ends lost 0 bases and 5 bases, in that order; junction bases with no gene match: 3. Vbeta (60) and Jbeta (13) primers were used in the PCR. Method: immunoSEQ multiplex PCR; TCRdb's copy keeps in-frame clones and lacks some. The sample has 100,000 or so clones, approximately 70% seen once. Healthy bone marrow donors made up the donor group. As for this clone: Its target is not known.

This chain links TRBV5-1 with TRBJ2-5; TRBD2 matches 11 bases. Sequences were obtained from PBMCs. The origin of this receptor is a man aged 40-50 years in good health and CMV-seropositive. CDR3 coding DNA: TGCGCCAGCAGCTTGGCTGGACTAGCGGGCGAGACCCAGTACTTC. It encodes CASSLAGLAGETQYF.